Listed below are T cell receptor beta chains from one sample, sequenced in a study of glioma-infiltrating T cells. TCRdb ran MiXCR on the multiplex PCR reads and lists one entry per CDR3 protein. The sample lists approximately 400,000 distinct CDR3 sequences; around 38% were seen once. The material sequenced was glioma tissue, nonneoplastic brain tissue, or PBMCs (not recorded which). The receptors stem from a human donor with low-grade glioma or glioblastoma, undergoing nonglioma brain surgery, or in good health (not recorded which). Each CDR3 is given with its conserved first and last residue. The D gene is left open where the match is weak. The size field is filled for only some rows; it gives once, few, many or a size class.

j_gene,d_gene,v_gene,abundance,CDR3aa,CDR3nt
TRBJ2-1,TRBD2,TRBV27,few,CASSLSRPGGEQFF,TGTGCCAGCAGTTTATCGCGCCCCGGGGGGGAGCAGTTCTTC
TRBJ2-7,-,TRBV7-2,once,CASRRGTYEQYF,TGTGCCAGCAGGCGGGGAACCTACGAGCAGTACTTC
TRBJ2-7,-,TRBV27,few,CASSLSWLASSYEQYF,TGTGCCAGCAGTTTATCATGGCTAGCAAGTTCCTACGAGCAGTACTTC
TRBJ1-5,-,TRBV28,many,CASSPTGFDNQPQHF,TGTGCCAGCAGTCCTACAGGGTTTGACAATCAGCCCCAGCATTTT
TRBJ1-1,-,TRBV7-2,few,CASRPPAGNTEAFF,TGTGCCAGCAGACCGCCCGCTGGGAACACTGAAGCTTTCTTT
TRBJ2-7,TRBD1,TRBV18,-,CASSPQRDSAYEQYF,TGTGCCAGCTCACCGCAAAGGGACAGCGCCTACGAGCAGTACTTC
TRBJ2-6,-,TRBV2,-,CASTRTGISGANVLTF,TGTGCCAGCACCCGCACAGGGATCTCTGGGGCCAACGTCCTGACTTTC
TRBJ2-1,-,TRBV4-2,few,CASSQEPQGLTYNEQFF,TGTGCCAGCAGCCAAGAGCCTCAGGGGCTAACCTACAATGAGCAGTTCTTC
TRBJ1-6,-,TRBV27,many,CASRKGSYNSPLHF,TGTGCCAGCAGAAAGGGCTCCTATAATTCACCCCTCCACTTT
TRBJ2-1,-,TRBV6-4,few,CASSVAEYNEQFF,TGTGCCAGCAGTGTCGCGGAATACAATGAGCAGTTCTTC
TRBJ1-2,-,TRBV2,-,CASKPLIRAGYTF,TGTGCCAGCAAACCTTTAATCAGGGCTGGCTACACCTTC
TRBJ1-4,TRBD1,TRBV20-1,-,CSAPQGATNEKLFF,TGCAGTGCCCCACAGGGGGCAACTAATGAAAAACTGTTTTTT
TRBJ1-1,-,TRBV11-1,-,CASSSEYRDGNTEAFF,TGTGCCAGCAGCTCGGAATACAGGGATGGGAACACTGAAGCTTTCTTT
TRBJ2-5,TRBD1,TRBV7-2,-,CASRLGTVDQETQYF,TGTGCCAGCAGGCTCGGGACAGTCGACCAAGAGACCCAGTACTTC
TRBJ2-7,-,TRBV27,-,CASSFTSSLGRREQYF,TGTGCCAGCAGTTTCACCTCCTCGCTTGGGAGGCGCGAGCAGTACTTC
TRBJ2-7,TRBD1,TRBV28,-,CASSSSGTGISYEQYF,TGTGCCAGCAGTTCCTCCGGGACAGGTATCTCCTACGAGCAGTACTTC
TRBJ1-5,-,TRBV18,once,CASSRVGGVGNQTQHF,TGTGCCAGCTCACGAGTCGGGGGTGTTGGCAATCAGACCCAGCATTTT
TRBJ2-3,-,TRBV4-1,few,CASSQEDSTDTQYF,TGCGCCAGCAGCCAAGAGGACAGCACAGATACGCAGTATTTT
TRBJ1-1,-,TRBV3-1,-,CASSLSGGDTEASF,TGTGCCAGCAGCCTCTCGGGGGGGGACACTGAAGCTTCCTTT
TRBJ2-3,-,TRBV7-2,-,CASSPRSGTSTDTQYF,TGTGCCAGCAGCCCGAGGTCCGGGACTAGCACAGATACGCAGTATTTT
TRBJ1-2,-,TRBV19,-,CASSVRVPHYGYTF,TGTGCCAGTAGTGTCAGGGTACCTCACTATGGCTACACCTTC
TRBJ2-6,-,TRBV10-2,-,CASSENDFSVLTF,TGCGCCAGCAGTGAGAATGACTTTTCCGTCCTGACTTTC
TRBJ1-6,TRBD1,TRBV6-1,-,CASSEQGGNSPLHF,TGTGCCAGCAGTGAACAGGGGGGTAATTCACCCCTCCACTTT
TRBJ1-4,TRBD1,TRBV5-8,few,CASSSWGQGNEKLFF,TGTGCCAGCAGCTCCTGGGGACAGGGAAACGAAAAACTGTTTTTT
TRBJ2-7,-,TRBV7-2,-,CASKAGLTAPEQYF,TGTGCCAGCAAGGCCGGTCTTACGGCCCCCGAGCAGTACTTC
TRBJ1-1,-,TRBV10-3,-,CAISLGRDDTEAFF,TGTGCCATCAGCCTCGGACGGGACGACACTGAAGCTTTCTTT
TRBJ2-1,TRBD2,TRBV24-1,few,CATSPTAATSGSSSYNEQFF,TGTGCCACCAGTCCGACGGCTGCGACTAGCGGTTCGAGCTCCTACAATGAGCAGTTCTTC
TRBJ2-1,-,TRBV6-6,-,CANSNRAVYNEQFF,TGTGCCAACTCCAACAGGGCGGTTTACAATGAGCAGTTCTTC
TRBJ2-7,TRBD1,TRBV28,-,CASSSPRDRVYEQYF,TGTGCCAGCAGTTCCCCCAGGGACAGGGTTTACGAGCAGTACTTC
TRBJ2-7,-,TRBV5-1,-,CASSLNGGLYEQYF,TGCGCCAGCAGCCTTAACGGAGGCCTCTACGAGCAGTACTTC
TRBJ2-5,-,TRBV2,-,CASSELEETQYF,TGTGCCAGCAGTGAACTGGAAGAGACCCAGTACTTC
TRBJ2-7,TRBD2,TRBV20-1,-,CSARGGGSYEQYF,TGCAGTGCTAGAGGCGGGGGCTCCTACGAGCAGTACTTC
TRBJ2-7,TRBD1,TRBV7-8,-,CASSLPRADRAIYEQYF,TGTGCCAGCAGCTTACCAAGAGCGGACAGGGCGATCTACGAGCAGTACTTC
TRBJ2-1,TRBD1,TRBV29-1,few,CSVEEDRGRNEQFF,TGCAGCGTTGAGGAGGACAGGGGGCGGAATGAGCAGTTCTTC
TRBJ2-7,-,TRBV7-2,many,CASSSPGPTYEQYF,TGTGCCAGCAGCTCACCGGGACCAACCTACGAGCAGTACTTC
TRBJ1-3,-,TRBV28,many,CASSLQLTSGNTIYF,TGTGCCAGCAGTTTACAGCTCACCTCTGGAAACACCATATATTTT
TRBJ1-2,TRBD1,TRBV4-3,few,CASSQGDRGTGYTF,TGCGCCAGCAGCCAAGGGGACAGGGGGACAGGCTACACCTTC
TRBJ2-7,-,TRBV20-1,many,CSVEGLGSYEQYF,TGCAGTGTAGAGGGACTGGGGTCCTACGAGCAGTACTTC
TRBJ2-1,-,TRBV11-1,once,CATLRAENEHFF,TGTGCCACTCTCCGGGCTGAGAATGAGCATTTCTTC
TRBJ1-6,-,TRBV20-1,few,CSARTGKGNSPLHF,TGCAGTGCTAGAACTGGAAAAGGAAATTCACCCCTCCACTTT
TRBJ1-1,-,TRBV25-1,-,CASSGRPQENTEAFF,TGTGCCAGCAGTGGTAGGCCACAAGAGAACACTGAAGCTTTCTTT
TRBJ1-1,-,TRBV27,-,CASSPAWANTEAFF,TGTGCCAGCAGTCCGGCGTGGGCGAACACTGAAGCTTTCTTT
TRBJ2-7,-,TRBV7-9,few,CASSLGPPILAYEQYF,TGTGCCAGCAGCTTAGGGCCCCCCATCTTAGCCTACGAGCAGTACTTC
TRBJ2-5,-,TRBV20-1,many,CSARVSGTQNYF,TGCAGTGCTAGAGTATCCGGGACGCAGAATTACTTC
TRBJ2-7,-,TRBV20-1,few,CSARAPTGYEQYF,TGCAGTGCTAGAGCCCCGACAGGCTACGAGCAGTACTTC
TRBJ2-7,TRBD2,TRBV7-2,-,CASSSHGGTSGYWSSYEQYF,TGTGCCAGCAGCTCCCACGGGGGGACTAGCGGTTACTGGAGCTCCTACGAGCAGTACTTC
TRBJ2-5,TRBD2,TRBV6-1,-,CASSLTYFRDYRWTQETQYF,TGTGCCAGCAGTTTAACCTATTTCCGGGACTACCGATGGACCCAAGAGACCCAGTACTTC
TRBJ2-3,-,TRBV11-2,-,CASSAGGSSGSDIGTQYF,TGTGCCAGCAGCGCAGGGGGGTCTAGCGGGTCCGACATCGGTACGCAGTATTTT
TRBJ1-1,-,TRBV20-1,-,CSARGGRPKASF,TGCAGTGCTAGAGGAGGCAGGCCCAAAGCTTCCTTT
TRBJ1-1,TRBD1,TRBV7-2,-,CASSLYLRTGNDTEAFF,TGTGCCAGCAGCTTATACCTCAGGACAGGGAATGACACTGAAGCTTTCTTT
TRBJ2-1,-,TRBV20-1,many,CSAARDSPQFF,TGCAGTGCCGCGCGGGACAGCCCCCAGTTCTTC
TRBJ1-5,TRBD1,TRBV3-1,few,CASSHKHLYKGQVNQPQHF,TGTGCCAGCAGCCATAAACACCTATATAAGGGACAGGTTAATCAGCCCCAGCATTTT
TRBJ2-5,-,TRBV20-1,few,CSARDRRRQETQYF,TGCAGTGCTAGAGATCGGCGGAGGCAAGAGACCCAGTACTTC
TRBJ2-7,TRBD2,TRBV27,-,CASNSWSSGSYEQYF,TGTGCCAGCAACAGCTGGTCTAGCGGGAGTTACGAGCAGTACTTC
TRBJ2-7,TRBD1,TRBV2,-,CASSWTGNTYEQYF,TGTGCCAGCAGTTGGACAGGGAACACCTACGAGCAGTACTTC
TRBJ2-5,-,TRBV7-2,-,CASSLAFREETQYF,TGTGCCAGCAGCTTAGCATTCAGGGAAGAGACCCAGTACTTC
TRBJ1-2,-,TRBV12-3/TRBV12-4,-,CASSSHTETTNYGYTF,TGTGCCAGCAGTTCCCACACCGAGACAACTAACTATGGCTACACCTTC